Presented here are 14 T cell receptor beta chains from one specimen sequenced in a study of CD8+CD57+ T cells in acquired aplastic anemia. Patients chosen for sequencing had shown CD8+CD57+ cell expansion by flow cytometry. Genomic DNA templated the TCR beta VDJ and CDR3 profiling. A single record per CDR3 protein comes from TCRdb applying MiXCR to the reads. Of some 120,000 distinct CDR3 sequences in the sample, about two fifths are singletons; the top ten hold about 2.7%. The sample taken for sequencing was sorted CD4+, CD8+, or CD8+CD57+ T cells (not recorded which) from PBMCs. All receptors derive from a human donor with aplastic anemia.

DNA of the CDR3: TGTGCCAGCAAAAGGGAAGACACCAACTATGGCTACACCTTC. Translating it yields CASKREDTNYGYTF. The chain combines TRBV2 with TRBJ1-2; no firm D call. This CDR3 comprises 14 residues. With 7 bases removed from V and 2 bases from J, the gap between germline ends came to 14 bases. Germline V lookup: CDR1 SNHLY, CDR2 FYNNEI.

The rearrangement joins TRBV5-1 to TRBJ1-2; TRBD1 matches 8 bases. The CDR3 length is 14 residues. Unmatched junction bases numbered 6, after V lost 4 bases and J lost 4 bases. The V gene's germline CDR1 is SGHRS and CDR2 YFSETQ. CDR3 bases: TGCGCCAGCAGCCTCGGACAGGGACCCTATGGCTACACCTTC. Encoded protein: CASSLGQGPYGYTF.

V and J are TRBV9 and TRBJ1-2; D unresolved. Trimming took 0 bases from V and 1 from J, leaving 16 bases between them. The CDR3 sequence is 17 residues long. Germline V gene lookup returns CDR1 SGDLS and CDR2 YYNGEE. CDR3 loop: CASSVDGLHPLNYGYTF. The CDR3 nucleotides read TGTGCCAGCAGCGTAGATGGGTTACACCCACTTAACTATGGCTACACCTTC. Variable domain in full (rest from reference TRBV9 and TRBJ1-2): DSGVTQTPKHLITATGQRVTLRCSPRSGDLSVYWYQQSLDQGLQFLIQYYNGEERAKGNILERFSAQQFPDLHSELNLSSLELGDSALYFCASSVDGLHPLNYGYTFGSGTRLTVV.

This clonotype showed up many times. The rearrangement uses TRBV7-2 and TRBJ1-1, with D maybe TRBD1 (5 bases). This CDR3 has 13 residues. V lost 4 bases and J lost 7, with 13 bases in between. Germline V gene data show CDR1 as SGHTA and CDR2 as FQGNSA. CDR3 bases: TGTGCCAGCAGCTCAAGGGGAGGCTTTGAAGCTTTCTTT. Amino acids: CASSSRGGFEAFF. The full variable domain, completed using reference TRBV7-2 and TRBJ1-1, is GAGVSQSPSNKVTEKGKDVELRCDPISGHTALYWYRQSLGQGLEFLIYFQGNSAPDKSGLPSDRFSAERTGGSVSTLTIQRTQQEDSAVYLCASSSRGGFEAFFGQGTRLTVV.

The chain joins TRBV19 to TRBJ1-6; 9 nucleotides match TRBD1. Germline lookup yields CDR1 LNHDA and CDR2 SQIVND (reference sequence). The V gene end was trimmed by 5 bases and the J gene end by 7 bases; junction bases not matched to a gene: 6. The CDR3 runs to 15 residues. CDR3 sequence: CASSAGTGPNSPLHF. CDR3 nucleotides: TGTGCCAGTAGTGCCGGGACAGGGCCGAATTCACCCCTCCACTTT.

This chain uses TRBV25-1 with TRBJ2-7; the D is unclear. CDR3 length equals 14 residues. The V gene lost 6 bases and the J gene lost 6 bases, with 18 bases spanning the gap. The germline CDR1 and CDR2 sequences are MGHDK and SYGVNS. CDR3 sequence (DNA): TGTGCCAGCAGCTTGGGCCTGAAGGCCGGCGAGCAGTACTTC. The encoded protein is CASSLGLKAGEQYF.

This clonotype was recorded at least ten times. The rearrangement joins TRBV11-2 to TRBJ1-6; perhaps TRBD1 as D (5 bases). Germline assignment: CDR1 SGHAT and CDR2 FQNNGV. V was trimmed by 9 bases and J by 4 bases, leaving 13 bases between them. The CDR3 sequence is 14 residues long. CDR3 nucleotides: TGTGCCAGTAGACCTTCAGGGTATAATTCACCCCTCCACTTT. Translating gives CASRPSGYNSPLHF.

This clonotype was counted ten times or more. The chain is built from TRBV5-1 and TRBJ2-4; a possible D gene is TRBD1 (6 bases). CDR1 and CDR2 (germline): SGHRS, YFSETQ. The CDR3 has 18 amino acids. V gave up 0 bases and J gave up 0 bases, with 16 bases separating them. The chain's CDR3 is CASSLAPGAHSAKNIQYF. The CDR3 region has the DNA TGCGCCAGCAGCTTGGCCCCAGGGGCACATTCAGCCAAAAACATTCAGTACTTC.

In this sample, this clonotype turned up many times. This rearrangement joins TRBV20-1 to TRBJ2-5; D remains unclear. CDR1 and CDR2 from the germline V gene are DFQATT and SNEGSKA (reference sequence). This CDR3 spans 14 amino acids. V was cut by 5 bases and J by 1 base, with 14 bases left in between. The CDR3 sequence is CSAPKGGSQETQYF. The CDR3 nucleotides are TGCAGTGCTCCGAAGGGTGGGTCCCAAGAGACCCAGTACTTC.

This clonotype was observed many times. The V and J genes are TRBV19 and TRBJ2-1; 12 nucleotides align to TRBD2. With 5 bases clipped from V and 1 base from J, the junction kept 9 bases outside the gene matches. The CDR3 runs to 18 residues. Germline V gene data show CDR1 as LNHDA and CDR2 as SQIVND (reference sequence). Written as DNA, the CDR3 is TGTGCCAGTAGTCTGACTAGCGGGAGAACTCTTTCCTACAATGAGCAGTTCTTC. It codes for CASSLTSGRTLSYNEQFF.

The CDR3 DNA reads as TGTGCCAGCAGCGTGGACGGGGACGAGCAGTACGTC. Translated: CASSVDGDEQYV. V gene TRBV2 combines with J gene TRBJ2-7; D might be TRBD2 (5 bases). Trimming pared 6 bases from V and 5 bases from J, leaving 11 bases between. The CDR3 length is 12 residues. Looked up from germline, CDR1 is SNHLY and CDR2 is FYNNEI.

The V and J genes are TRBV15 and TRBJ2-7; perhaps D is TRBD1 or TRBD2 (5 bases each). Trimming pared 0 bases from V and 2 bases from J, leaving 14 bases between. The CDR3 is 16 residues long. Germline CDR1 and CDR2: LNHNV and YYDKDF (reference sequence). CDR3 sequence: CATSRDRAGTAYEQYF. The CDR3 DNA reads TGTGCCACCAGCAGAGATCGGGCAGGGACGGCCTACGAGCAGTACTTC. Full variable domain (outside the CDR3, taken from reference TRBV15 and TRBJ2-7): DAMVIQNPRYQVTQFGKPVTLSCSQTLNHNVMYWYQQKSSQAPKLLFHYYDKDFNNEADTPDNFQSRRPNTSFCFLDIRSPGLGDTAMYLCATSRDRAGTAYEQYFGPGTRLTVT.

In its sample, this clonotype was seen once. This chain uses TRBV5-1 with TRBJ2-3; 11 bases are shared with TRBD2. Germline trimming cut 6 bases from V and 6 bases from J; bases unmatched to any gene: 9. Germline-derived CDR1 and CDR2 are SGHRS and YFSETQ. The CDR3 is made up of 15 amino acids. For the CDR3, the DNA is TGCGCCAGCACCTTAGCGGGGGGGCTAGGGGATACGCAGTATTTT. Amino acid sequence: CASTLAGGLGDTQYF.

On this clonotype itself: Just one base apart from a much larger clone, this may be a read error. The CDR3 carries no conserved terminal phenylalanine or tryptophan, so it likely arises from a read error. The CDR3 sequence is CASRRGSYNSPLHS. The CDR3 DNA is TGTGCCAGCCGGCGGGGGTCCTATAATTCACCCCTCCACTCT. The rearrangement joins TRBV3-1 to TRBJ1-6; D might be TRBD1 (5 bases). Germline V lookup: CDR1 LGHDT, CDR2 YNNKEL (reference sequence). V shed 8 bases and J shed 1 base, with 9 bases lying between them. The CDR3 is made up of 14 amino acids.